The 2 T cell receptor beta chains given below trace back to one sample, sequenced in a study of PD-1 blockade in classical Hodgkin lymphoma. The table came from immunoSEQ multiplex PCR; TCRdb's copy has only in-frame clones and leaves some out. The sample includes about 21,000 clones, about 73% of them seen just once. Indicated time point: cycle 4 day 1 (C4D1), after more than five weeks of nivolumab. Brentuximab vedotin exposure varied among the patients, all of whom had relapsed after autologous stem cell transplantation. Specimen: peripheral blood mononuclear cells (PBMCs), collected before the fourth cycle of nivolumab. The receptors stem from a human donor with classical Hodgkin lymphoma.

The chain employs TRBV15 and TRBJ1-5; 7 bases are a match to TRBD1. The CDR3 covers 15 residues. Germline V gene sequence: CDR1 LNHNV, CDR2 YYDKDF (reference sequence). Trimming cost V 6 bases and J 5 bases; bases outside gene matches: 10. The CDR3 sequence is CATRQGTYPYQPQHF. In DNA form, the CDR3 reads TGTGCCACCAGACAGGGGACTTACCCTTATCAGCCCCAGCATTTT.

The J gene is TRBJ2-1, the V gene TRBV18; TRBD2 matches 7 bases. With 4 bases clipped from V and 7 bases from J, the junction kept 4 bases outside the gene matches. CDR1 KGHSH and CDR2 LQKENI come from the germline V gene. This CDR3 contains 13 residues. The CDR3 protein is CASSLSRENEQFF. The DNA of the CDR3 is TGTGCCAGCTCACTGTCGCGGGAGAATGAGCAGTTCTTC.